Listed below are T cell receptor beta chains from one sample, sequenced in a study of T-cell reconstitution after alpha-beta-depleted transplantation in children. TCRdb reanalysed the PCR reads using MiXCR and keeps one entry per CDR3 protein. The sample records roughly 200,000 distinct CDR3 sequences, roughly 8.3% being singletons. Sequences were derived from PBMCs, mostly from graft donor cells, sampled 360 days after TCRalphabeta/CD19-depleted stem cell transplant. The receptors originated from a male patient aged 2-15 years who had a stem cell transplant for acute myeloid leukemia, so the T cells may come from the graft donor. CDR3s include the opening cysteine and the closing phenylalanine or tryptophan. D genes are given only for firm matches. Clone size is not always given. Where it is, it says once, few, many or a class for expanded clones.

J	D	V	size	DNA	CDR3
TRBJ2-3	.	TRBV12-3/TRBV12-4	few	TGTGCCAGCACAACTAGTGGAGATTACACAGATACGCAGTATTTT	CASTTSGDYTDTQYF
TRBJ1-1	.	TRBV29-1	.	TGCAGCGTTTACAGAGGGAAGGCTTTCTTT	CSVYRGKAFF
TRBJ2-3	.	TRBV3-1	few	TGTGCCAGCAGCCCGACCTGGGGGGTGGATACGCAGTATTTT	CASSPTWGVDTQYF
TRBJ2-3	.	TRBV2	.	TGTGCCAGCAGGAAAGGGCCTAGCACAGATACGCAGTATTTT	CASRKGPSTDTQYF
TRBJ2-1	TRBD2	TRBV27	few	TGTGCCAGCAACAGGGGTTGGCTAGCGGGAACGAACGATGAGCAGTTCTTC	CASNRGWLAGTNDEQFF
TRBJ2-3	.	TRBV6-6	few	TGTGCCAGCAGTTACTTGGCCACGCAGTATTTT	CASSYLATQYF
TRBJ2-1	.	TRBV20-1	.	TGCTGTGCTAGAGATGGAGATGGGCTTTACAATGAGCAGTTCTTC	CCARDGDGLYNEQFF
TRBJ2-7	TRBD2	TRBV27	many	TGTGCCAGCAAGCCCGTTAGCGGGAGCTACGAGCAGTACTTC	CASKPVSGSYEQYF
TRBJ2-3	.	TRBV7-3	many	TGTGCCAGCAGCTTAACTAGCGTGTACACAGATACGCAGTATTTT	CASSLTSVYTDTQYF
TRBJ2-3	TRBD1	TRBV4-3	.	TGCGCCAGCAGCCGAACCGGGACAGTAGAAGATACGCAGTATTTT	CASSRTGTVEDTQYF
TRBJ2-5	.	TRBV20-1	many	TGCAGTGCTACGCAGGGGAAAGAGACCCAGTACTTC	CSATQGKETQYF
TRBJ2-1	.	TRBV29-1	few	TGCAGCGTTGGGCTGGCGGCTTTATACAATGAGCAGTTCTTC	CSVGLAALYNEQFF
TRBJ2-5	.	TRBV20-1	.	TGCAGTGCTAGTGGGCAAGATCAAGAGACCCAGTACTTC	CSASGQDQETQYF
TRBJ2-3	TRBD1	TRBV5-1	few	TGCGCCAGCAGCGGAGGGACAGGGCCACTTCCCGATACGCAGTATTTT	CASSGGTGPLPDTQYF
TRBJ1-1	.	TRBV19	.	TGTGCCAGTAGTATAACTCCAGGAGGGGGGGCAGGGAACACTGAAGCTTTCTTT	CASSITPGGGAGNTEAFF
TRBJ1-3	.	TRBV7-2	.	TGTGCCAGCAGCTTAGCCCGGGGACAAGATCGAAACACCATATATTTT	CASSLARGQDRNTIYF
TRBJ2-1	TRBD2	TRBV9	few	TGTGCCAGCAGCGTAGGGGGGACTAGCGGGAGGGCTGTAAATGAGCAGTTCTTC	CASSVGGTSGRAVNEQFF
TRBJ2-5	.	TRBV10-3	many	TGTGCCATCAGTGAGTCGGGGGTCACAGCCCAAGAGACCCAGTACTTC	CAISESGVTAQETQYF
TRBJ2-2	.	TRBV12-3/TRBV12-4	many	TGTGCCAGCAGGCCGACGGCCGGGGAGCTGTTTTTT	CASRPTAGELFF
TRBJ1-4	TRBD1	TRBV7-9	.	TGTGCCAGCATCGATGGGACAGGGCCGGGGGAAAAACTGTTTTTT	CASIDGTGPGEKLFF
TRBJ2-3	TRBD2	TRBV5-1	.	TGCGCCAGCAGCTTGGAGACTAGCGGGTCATGGGATACGCAGTATTTT	CASSLETSGSWDTQYF
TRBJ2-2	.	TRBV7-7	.	TGTGCTAGCAGCTTAGTTTCGGAAGCATTCACCGGGGAGCTGTTTTTT	CASSLVSEAFTGELFF
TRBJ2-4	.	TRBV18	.	TGTGCCAGCTCACCAGACTGGACAGCAAAAAACATTCAGTACTTC	CASSPDWTAKNIQYF
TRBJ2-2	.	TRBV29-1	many	TGCAGCGTTAAATTCGATATGGTTTCGCGGGAGCTGTTTTTT	CSVKFDMVSRELFF
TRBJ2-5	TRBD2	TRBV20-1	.	TGCAGTGCTAGAGATGCCGGGAGGGGGCAAGAGACCCAGTACTTC	CSARDAGRGQETQYF
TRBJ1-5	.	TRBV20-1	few	TGCAGTGCCCCGGGGGTCGATCAGCCCCAGCATTTT	CSAPGVDQPQHF
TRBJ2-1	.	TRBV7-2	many	TGTGCCAGCAGCTTCGGACTGAACAATGAGCAGTTCTTC	CASSFGLNNEQFF
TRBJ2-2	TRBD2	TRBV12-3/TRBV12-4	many	TGTGCCAGCAGCCTCACTAGCGGGAGTTCCGGGGAGCTGTTTTTT	CASSLTSGSSGELFF
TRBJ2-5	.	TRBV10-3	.	TGTGCCATCAATTCTCGGGGCGAAGGGACCCAGTACTTC	CAINSRGEGTQYF
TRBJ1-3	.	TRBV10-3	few	TGTGCCATCAGTGAACAAGGCTCTGGAAACACCATATATTTT	CAISEQGSGNTIYF
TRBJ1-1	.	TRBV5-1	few	TGCGCCAGCAGCGCAAACGCGGCGGGGAGCGGGACTGAAGCTTTCTTT	CASSANAAGSGTEAFF
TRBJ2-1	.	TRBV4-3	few	TGCGCCAGCAGCCAAGTCGTAGTCGGGGGACGTAATGAGCAGTTCTTC	CASSQVVVGGRNEQFF